These T cell receptor beta chains were read from a single sample in a study of T cells in Graves' hyperthyroidism and ophthalmopathy. TCRdb ran MiXCR on the multiplex PCR reads and lists one entry per CDR3 protein. The table includes about 510,000 distinct CDR3 sequences, about 45% detected once. Sequences were obtained from peripheral blood or thyroid tissue (not recorded which). Every receptor here comes from an adult woman with Graves' disease, either hyperthyroidism or ophthalmopathy (not recorded which). Each CDR3 is given with its conserved first and last residue. Each record gives: V gene, J gene, CDR3 protein.

TRBV5-6	TRBJ1-2	CASSLRQGGYGYTF
TRBV2	TRBJ2-2	CASSLTSGGTGELFF
TRBV25-1	TRBJ2-5	CASSLRMSPQETQYF
TRBV20-1	TRBJ1-1	CSARDRVGGKAFF
TRBV18	TRBJ1-1	CASSPLTSNTEAFF
TRBV6-2/TRBV6-3	TRBJ1-5	CASTQSGNRRNQPQHF
TRBV28	TRBJ2-7	CASSLSGLASTYEQYF
TRBV5-1	TRBJ2-7	CASSLVGTSGGYEQYF
TRBV5-4	TRBJ1-1	CASRVTGKGTEAFF
TRBV15	TRBJ1-2	CAASSLERLGQGPDGYTF
TRBV20-1	TRBJ2-2	CSARAIAGGLNTGELSW
TRBV10-3	TRBJ1-2	CATGSGHTNYGYTF
TRBV7-9	TRBJ1-5	CASSSDGAGNQPQHF
TRBV29-1	TRBJ1-1	CSARQGGSTEAFF
TRBV5-6	TRBJ1-4	CASSYGTANEKLFF
TRBV2	TRBJ2-6	CASCPGGSGANVLTF
TRBV2	TRBJ1-5	CASSYGTDYQPQHF
TRBV9	TRBJ1-5	CASSVQGGGEPQHF
TRBV11-2	TRBJ1-6	CASSLGATEYNSPLHF
TRBV7-2	TRBJ2-5	CASSQRQQETQYF
TRBV7-2	TRBJ2-7	CASSQTASWGPYEQYF
TRBV20-1	TRBJ1-1	CSARILDMDTEAFF
TRBV20-1	TRBJ2-7	CSASGQGGNYEQYF
TRBV10-3	TRBJ1-5	CAISENKLDRSGQPQHF
TRBV10-1	TRBJ1-5	CASSQSPTVLMPQHF
TRBV7-2	TRBJ1-1	CASSPNYRGSTEAFF
TRBV7-2	TRBJ2-6	CASSADIGANVLTF
TRBV10-2	TRBJ2-1	CASSSGTRSYEQFF
TRBV10-3	TRBJ2-7	CAISGGQGAQEQYF
TRBV11-2	TRBJ1-5	CASSLEFGNQPQHF
TRBV7-2	TRBJ1-2	CASSLSRLRHGYTF